The text below deals with one T cell receptor (beta chain). The data stem from a study of cytomegalovirus exposure and HLA in healthy donors. The PCR was carried out with 60 Vbeta primers and 13 Jbeta primers. The data were produced by immunoSEQ multiplex PCR, yet TCRdb's version contains in-frame clones alone and is incomplete. The table has roughly 130,000 clones, about 80% seen once; the top ten hold over 1%. The TCR comes from a male donor in good health and CMV-seropositive. The sample comprised PBMCs.

CDR3 loop: CASKEGAPISYEQYF. In nucleotides, the CDR3 is TGTGCCAGCAAGGAGGGAGCCCCTATCTCCTACGAGCAGTACTTC. The V and J genes are TRBV6-1 and TRBJ2-7; tentative D call: TRBD2 (6 bases). This CDR3 region has 15 residues. Deletions cut 7 bases from V and 0 bases from J, with 16 bases between. Per the germline V gene, CDR1 is MNHNS and CDR2 is SASEGT.